These 18 T cell receptor beta chains came from one sample sequenced in a study of control samples from healthy donors and cancer patients. Here immunoSEQ multiplex PCR was the method, and the copy in TCRdb shows in-frame clones only, minus some. The data show around 120,000 clones, around 86% seen once. Sequencing was done on a sample of blood. The receptors were sampled from a man aged 35 to 55 in good health.

V usage is TRBV14 and J usage is TRBJ2-5, with a tentative D call TRBD1 (5 bases). This CDR3 spans 16 amino acids. V was trimmed by 2 bases and J by 1 base, leaving 14 bases between them. Looked up from germline, CDR1 is SGHDN and CDR2 is FVKESK. CDR3 coding DNA: TGTGCCAGCAGCCAATTCAGGCTGGGGCCCCAAGAGACCCAGTACTTC. Translation gives CASSQFRLGPQETQYF.

This sequence joins TRBV6-2 or TRBV6-3 and TRBJ2-2; D may be TRBD2 (5 bases). Germline V lookup: CDR1 MNHEY, CDR2 SVGEGT. The CDR3 sequence is 15 residues long. V was cut by 6 bases and J by 4 bases, with 15 bases left in between. This chain's CDR3 is CASSDWSGSTGELFF. The CDR3 DNA reads TGTGCCAGCAGCGATTGGTCGGGGAGCACCGGGGAGCTGTTTTTT.

This clone has just a few counts. The chain combines TRBV10-2 with TRBJ1-1; TRBD1 aligns across 11 bases. CDR3 size: 16 residues. V was pared by 2 bases and J by 0 bases, with 2 bases of the junction left unmatched. Germline V lookup: CDR1 WSHSY, CDR2 SAAADI. As DNA, the CDR3 is TGCGCCAGCAGTGAGAGGGACAGGGGGGTGAACACTGAAGCTTTCTTT. Residues: CASSERDRGVNTEAFF.

The chain employs TRBV4-2 and TRBJ2-2; D not certain. V gave up 0 bases and J gave up 4 bases, with 3 bases separating them. Germline V gene lookup returns CDR1 LGHNA and CDR2 YNFKEQ. The CDR3 has 13 residues. This CDR3 reads CASSQERTGELFF. DNA for the CDR3: TGTGCCAGCAGCCAAGAGCGCACCGGGGAGCTGTTTTTT.

V usage is TRBV19 and J usage is TRBJ1-5; 7 nucleotides line up with TRBD1. The length of the CDR3 is 19 residues. Germline assignment: CDR1 LNHDA and CDR2 SQIVND (reference sequence). The V segment lost 6 bases and the J segment 0 bases; nucleotides outside the gene matches: 17. The CDR3 region is CASSTDREDFIYSNQPQHF. DNA for the CDR3: TGTGCCAGTAGCACCGACAGGGAGGATTTCATCTATAGCAATCAGCCCCAGCATTTT.

The chain combines TRBV5-8 with TRBJ2-5; D is uncertain. CDR3 size: 12 residues. Trimming took off 4 bases at V and 3 bases at J, with 7 bases between the two ends. The V gene's germline CDR1 is SGHTS and CDR2 YDEGEE. Here the CDR3 reads CASSPNEETQYF. The CDR3 DNA reads TGTGCCAGCAGCCCGAATGAAGAGACCCAGTACTTC.

The chain uses TRBV7-3 and TRBJ2-1; no definite D call. CDR1 is SGHTA, CDR2 FQGTGA, per germline. The CDR3 runs 15 residues. The V end was cut by 5 bases, the J end by 8 bases, with 19 bases between. The CDR3 bases are TGTGCCAGCAGCCCCCGACACCTACCCCTTCATGAGCAGTTCTTC. Its protein product is CASSPRHLPLHEQFF. Combining the CDR3 with reference TRBV7-3 and TRBJ2-1 gives the whole variable domain GAGVSQTPSNKVTEKGKYVELRCDPISGHTALYWYRQSLGQGPEFLIYFQGTGAADDSGLPNDRFFAVRPEGSVSTLKIQRTERGDSAVYLCASSPRHLPLHEQFFGPGTRLTVL.

The gene calls are TRBV6-2 or TRBV6-3 and TRBJ2-7; 9 positions match TRBD1. Germline assignment: CDR1 MNHEY and CDR2 SVGEGT. The ends lost 2 bases at V and 1 base at J; junction bases unmatched: 9. The CDR3 runs to 17 residues. The CDR3 bases are TGTGCCAGCAGTTACCCCCCTCCGGGACAGGGATCCTACGAGCAGTACTTC. Residues: CASSYPPPGQGSYEQYF.

Points on this clone: At one boundary the junction diverges from the germline segment, which might be a read error. The chain joins TRBV5-8 to TRBJ2-4; 12 bases align to TRBD1. The V gene's germline CDR1 is SGHTS and CDR2 YDEGEE. This CDR3 region has 13 residues. CDR3: CASSLGPGQGASF. The CDR3, as DNA: TGTGCCAGCAGCTTGGGACCGGGACAGGGGGCCTCCTTC.

The V and J genes are TRBV7-9 and TRBJ2-3; D not resolved. Trimming took 3 bases from V and 6 from J, leaving 10 bases between them. The CDR3 loop spans 13 amino acids. CDR1 SEHNR and CDR2 FQNEAQ come from the germline V gene (reference sequence). CDR3 DNA sequence: TGTGCCAGCAGCTTGACACCTCGGGATACGCAGTATTTT. It encodes CASSLTPRDTQYF.

This chain links TRBV6-4 with TRBJ2-6, with D perhaps matching TRBD1 (6 bases). CDR1 is MRHNA, CDR2 SNTAGT, per germline. Trimming shortened V by 0 bases and J by 0 bases, and 12 bases separated the two germline ends. CDR3 length: 18 amino acids. The CDR3 DNA is TGTGCCAGCAGTGACTCAGGACAGAGCAGCTCTGGGGCCAACGTCCTGACTTTC. This gives the protein CASSDSGQSSSGANVLTF.

This chain uses TRBV15 with TRBJ1-2; D gene uncertain. Deletions cut 1 base from V and 1 base from J, with 13 bases between. This CDR3 is 16 amino acids long. CDR1 is LNHNV and CDR2 is YYDKDF in the germline V gene (reference sequence). CDR3 region: CATSRVSERLNYGYTF. CDR3 in DNA: TGTGCCACCAGCAGAGTGTCCGAACGGCTTAACTATGGCTACACCTTC.

The chain recombines TRBV7-9 with TRBJ2-7, with TRBD2 identical over 10 bases. Germline loops: CDR1 SEHNR, CDR2 FQNEAQ (reference sequence). CDR3 length: 16 amino acids. The trim removed 5 bases at V and 1 base at J, leaving 8 bases unmatched. CDR3 nucleotide sequence: TGTGCCAGCAGCCCCCTGGGTAGCGGGGGGTCCTACGAGCAGTACTTC. Residues: CASSPLGSGGSYEQYF.

This sequence joins TRBV5-1 and TRBJ2-5; TRBD1 matches at 11 bases. The J segment lost 0 bases and the V segment lost 3 bases, leaving 4 bases of the junction unmatched. This CDR3 comprises 16 residues. The germline V gene encodes CDR1 SGHRS and CDR2 YFSETQ. CDR3 protein: CASSSGTGGYQETQYF. The CDR3 coding sequence is TGCGCCAGCAGCTCCGGGACAGGGGGTTACCAAGAGACCCAGTACTTC.

This chain links TRBV4-1 with TRBJ1-1; 8 bases fit TRBD1. Germline V gene data show CDR1 as MGHRA and CDR2 as YSYEKL. This CDR3 contains 15 residues. With V trimmed by 2 bases and J by 5 bases, 7 bases remained unmatched. The CDR3 loop reads CASSQPDRGWTEAFF. In DNA form, the CDR3 reads TGCGCCAGCAGCCAACCTGACAGGGGATGGACTGAAGCTTTCTTT.

The chain couples TRBV6-2 or TRBV6-3 to TRBJ2-6, with D perhaps TRBD1 (6 bases). Trimming cost V 5 bases and J 2 bases, with 13 bases left between them. The CDR3 extends over 16 amino acids. Germline V gene sequence: CDR1 MNHEY, CDR2 SVGEGT. DNA of the CDR3: TGTGCCAGCAGTCAGGACAGCACTACTGGGGCCAACGTCCTGACTTTC. Translation gives CASSQDSTTGANVLTF.

The chain carries TRBV2 and TRBJ1-2; D might be TRBD1 (6 bases). The CDR3 contains 16 residues. The germline V gene encodes CDR1 SNHLY and CDR2 FYNNEI. V gave up 0 bases and J gave up 4 bases, with 15 bases separating them. The CDR3 nucleotides are TGTGCCAGCAGTGAAGCGCTTCAAGGACAGAGCTATGGCTACACCTTC. It specifies CASSEALQGQSYGYTF.

The chain has TRBV19 and TRBJ2-1; perhaps D is TRBD1 or TRBD2 (5 bases each). Trimming took off 6 bases at V and 7 bases at J, with 19 bases between the two ends. CDR1 is LNHDA and CDR2 is SQIVND in the germline V gene (reference sequence). This CDR3 is 15 amino acids long. The CDR3 DNA reads as TGTGCCAGTAGCCGGGACCGCAATAGTAGGAATGAGCAGTTCTTC. This encodes CASSRDRNSRNEQFF.